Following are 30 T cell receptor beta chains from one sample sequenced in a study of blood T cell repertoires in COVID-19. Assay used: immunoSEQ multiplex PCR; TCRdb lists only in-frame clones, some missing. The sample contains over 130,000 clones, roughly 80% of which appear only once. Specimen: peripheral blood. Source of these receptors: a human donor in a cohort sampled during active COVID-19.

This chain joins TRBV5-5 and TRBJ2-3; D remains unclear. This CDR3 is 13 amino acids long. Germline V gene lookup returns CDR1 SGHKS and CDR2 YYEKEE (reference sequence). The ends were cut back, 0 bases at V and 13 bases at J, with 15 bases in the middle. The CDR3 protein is CASSLAQYGLEYF. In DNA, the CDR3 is TGTGCCAGCAGCTTGGCCCAATACGGTTTGGAGTATTTT.

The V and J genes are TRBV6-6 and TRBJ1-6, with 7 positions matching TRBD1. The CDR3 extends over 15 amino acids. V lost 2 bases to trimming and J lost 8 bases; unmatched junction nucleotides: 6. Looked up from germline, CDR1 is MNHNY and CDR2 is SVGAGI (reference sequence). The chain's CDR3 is CASSYRTGRDSPLHF. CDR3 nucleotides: TGTGCCAGCAGTTACAGGACAGGCCGGGATTCACCCCTCCACTTT.

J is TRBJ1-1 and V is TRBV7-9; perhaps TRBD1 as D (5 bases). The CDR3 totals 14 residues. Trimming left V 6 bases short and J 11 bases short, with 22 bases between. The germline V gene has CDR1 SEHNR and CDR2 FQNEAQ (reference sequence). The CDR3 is CASSKDTNDIKAFF. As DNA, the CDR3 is TGTGCCAGCAGTAAGGACACGAATGACATTAAGGCTTTCTTT.

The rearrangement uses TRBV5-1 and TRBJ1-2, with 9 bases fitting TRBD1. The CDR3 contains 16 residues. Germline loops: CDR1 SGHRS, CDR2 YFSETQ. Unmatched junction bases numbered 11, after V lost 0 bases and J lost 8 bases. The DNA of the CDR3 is TGCGCCAGCAGCTTGGCGGCGCCGGGACAGGGTCAAGGCTACACCTTC. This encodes CASSLAAPGQGQGYTF.

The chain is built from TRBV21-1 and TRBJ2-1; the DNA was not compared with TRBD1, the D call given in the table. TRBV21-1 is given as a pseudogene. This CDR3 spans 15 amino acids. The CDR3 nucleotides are TGTGCCAGCATAAGAACAGCCTCACCCTACAATGAGCAGTTCTTC. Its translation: CASIRTASPYNEQFF.

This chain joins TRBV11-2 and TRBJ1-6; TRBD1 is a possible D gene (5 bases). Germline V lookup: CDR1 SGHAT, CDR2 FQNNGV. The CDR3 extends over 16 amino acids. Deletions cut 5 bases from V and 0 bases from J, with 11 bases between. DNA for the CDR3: TGTGCCAGCAGCGGGGCCTCCAGCTCCTATAATTCACCCCTCCACTTT. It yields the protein CASSGASSSYNSPLHF.

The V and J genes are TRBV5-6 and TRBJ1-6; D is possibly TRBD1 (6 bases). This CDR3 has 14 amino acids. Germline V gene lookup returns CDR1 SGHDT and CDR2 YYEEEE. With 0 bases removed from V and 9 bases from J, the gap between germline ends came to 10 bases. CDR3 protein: CASSLDRVTSPLHF. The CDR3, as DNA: TGTGCCAGCAGCTTGGACAGGGTAACTTCACCCCTCCACTTT.

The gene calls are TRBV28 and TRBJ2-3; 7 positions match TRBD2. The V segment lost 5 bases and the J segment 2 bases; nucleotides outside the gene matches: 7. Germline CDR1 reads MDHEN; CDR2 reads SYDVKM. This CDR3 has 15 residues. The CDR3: CASSLSRGSTDTQYF. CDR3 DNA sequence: TGTGCCAGCAGTCTTTCGCGGGGGTCCACAGATACGCAGTATTTT.

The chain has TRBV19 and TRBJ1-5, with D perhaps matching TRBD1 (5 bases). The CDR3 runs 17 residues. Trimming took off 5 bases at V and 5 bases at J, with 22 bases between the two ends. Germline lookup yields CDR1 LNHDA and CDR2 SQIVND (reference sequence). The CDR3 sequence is CASSLTPGRKGDQPQHF. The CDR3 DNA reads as TGTGCCAGTAGTCTGACCCCCGGACGAAAAGGGGATCAGCCCCAGCATTTT.

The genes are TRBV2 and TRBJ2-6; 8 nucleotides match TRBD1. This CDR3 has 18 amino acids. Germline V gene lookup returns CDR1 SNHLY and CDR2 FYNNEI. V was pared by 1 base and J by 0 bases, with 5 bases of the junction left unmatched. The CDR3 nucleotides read TGTGCCAGCAGTGAAGGGGACAGGCCATTCTCTGGGGCCAACGTCCTGACTTTC. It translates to CASSEGDRPFSGANVLTF.

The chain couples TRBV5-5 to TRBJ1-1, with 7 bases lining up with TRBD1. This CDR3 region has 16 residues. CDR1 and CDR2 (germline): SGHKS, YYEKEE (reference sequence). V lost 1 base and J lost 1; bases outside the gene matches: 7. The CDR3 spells CASSLIPGGQNTEAFF. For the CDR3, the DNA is TGTGCCAGCAGCTTGATACCAGGGGGTCAGAACACTGAAGCTTTCTTT.

In nucleotides, the CDR3 is TGTGCCATCGGAGCGACCCCGGATAATTCACCCCTCCACTTT. Its protein is CAIGATPDNSPLHF. This chain joins TRBV10-3 and TRBJ1-6; D not resolved. V shed 8 bases and J shed 5 bases, with 13 bases lying between them. This CDR3 is built from 14 residues. CDR1 and CDR2 from the germline V gene are ENHRY and SYGVKD.

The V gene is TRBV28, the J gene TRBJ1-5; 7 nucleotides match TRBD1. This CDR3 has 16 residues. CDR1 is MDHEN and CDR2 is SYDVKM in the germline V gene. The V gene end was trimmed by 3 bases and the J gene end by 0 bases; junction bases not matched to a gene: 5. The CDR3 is CASSFLGTVSNQPQHF. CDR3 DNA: TGTGCCAGCAGTTTTCTGGGGACAGTTAGCAATCAGCCCCAGCATTTT.

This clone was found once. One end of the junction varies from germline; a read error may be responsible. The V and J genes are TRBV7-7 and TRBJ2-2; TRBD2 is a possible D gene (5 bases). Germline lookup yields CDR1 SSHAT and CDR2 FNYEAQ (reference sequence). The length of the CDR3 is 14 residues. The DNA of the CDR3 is TGTGCTAGCAGCTTAGGAGGTCGCGCCGGGGAGCTGTTTTTT. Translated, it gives CASSLGGRAGELFF.

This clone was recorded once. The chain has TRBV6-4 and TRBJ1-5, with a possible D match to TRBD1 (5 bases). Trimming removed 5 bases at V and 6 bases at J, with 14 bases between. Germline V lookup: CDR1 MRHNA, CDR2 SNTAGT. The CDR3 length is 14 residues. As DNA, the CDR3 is TGTGCCAGCAGTTCGACAGAATTGGGTCAGCCCCAGCATTTT. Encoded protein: CASSSTELGQPQHF.

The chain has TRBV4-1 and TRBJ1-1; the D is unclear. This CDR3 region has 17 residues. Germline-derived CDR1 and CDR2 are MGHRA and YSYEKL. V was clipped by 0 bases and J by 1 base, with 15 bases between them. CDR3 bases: TGCGCCAGCAGCCAAGATCCCGCGGGCCATAAGAACACTGAAGCTTTCTTT. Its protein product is CASSQDPAGHKNTEAFF.

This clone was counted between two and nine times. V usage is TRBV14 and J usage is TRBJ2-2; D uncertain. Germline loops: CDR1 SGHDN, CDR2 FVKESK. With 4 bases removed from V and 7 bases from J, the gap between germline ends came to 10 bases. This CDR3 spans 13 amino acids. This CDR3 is CASSPNELGELFF. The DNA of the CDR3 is TGTGCCAGCAGCCCAAACGAGCTCGGGGAGCTGTTTTTT.

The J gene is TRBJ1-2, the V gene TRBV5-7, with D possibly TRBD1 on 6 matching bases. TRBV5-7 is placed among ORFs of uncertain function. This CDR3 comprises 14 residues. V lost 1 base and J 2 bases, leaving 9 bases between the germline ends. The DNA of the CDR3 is TGTGCCAGCAGCTTGACAGGGAAGAACTATGGCTACACCTTC. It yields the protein CASSLTGKNYGYTF.

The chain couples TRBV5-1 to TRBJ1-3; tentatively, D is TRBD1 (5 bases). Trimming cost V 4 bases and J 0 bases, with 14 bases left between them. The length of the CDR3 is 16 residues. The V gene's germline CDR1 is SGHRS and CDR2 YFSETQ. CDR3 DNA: TGCGCCAGCAGCACGCAATTGGGGGGCTCTGGAAACACCATATATTTT. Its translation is CASSTQLGGSGNTIYF.

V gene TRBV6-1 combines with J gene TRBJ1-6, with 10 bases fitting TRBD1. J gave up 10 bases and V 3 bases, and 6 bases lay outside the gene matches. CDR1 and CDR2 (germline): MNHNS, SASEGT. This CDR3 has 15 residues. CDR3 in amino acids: CASSDPGTGVSPLHF. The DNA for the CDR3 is TGTGCCAGCAGTGATCCTGGGACAGGGGTATCACCCCTCCACTTT.

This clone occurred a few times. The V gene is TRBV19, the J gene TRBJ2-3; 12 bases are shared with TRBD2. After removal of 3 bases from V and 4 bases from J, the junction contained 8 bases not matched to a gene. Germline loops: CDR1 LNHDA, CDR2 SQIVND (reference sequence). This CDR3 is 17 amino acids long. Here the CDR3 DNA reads TGTGCCAGTAGTATGAAGGCTAGCGGGGGGGTGGCAGATACGCAGTATTTT. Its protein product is CASSMKASGGVADTQYF. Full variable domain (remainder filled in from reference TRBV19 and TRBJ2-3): DGGITQSPKYLFRKEGQNVTLSCEQNLNHDAMYWYRQDPGQGLRLIYYSQIVNDFQKGDIAEGYSVSREKKESFPLTVTSAQKNPTAFYLCASSMKASGGVADTQYFGPGTRLTVL.

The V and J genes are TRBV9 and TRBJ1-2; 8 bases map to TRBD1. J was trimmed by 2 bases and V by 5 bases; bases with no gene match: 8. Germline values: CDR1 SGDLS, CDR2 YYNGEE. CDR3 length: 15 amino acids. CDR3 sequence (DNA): TGTGCCAGCAGTCCCACTGGACAGGGAAACTATGGCTACACCTTC. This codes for CASSPTGQGNYGYTF.

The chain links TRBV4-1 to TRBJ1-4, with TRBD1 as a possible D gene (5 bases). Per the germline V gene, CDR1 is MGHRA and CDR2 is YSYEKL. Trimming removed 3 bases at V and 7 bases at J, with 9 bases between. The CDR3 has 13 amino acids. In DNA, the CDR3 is TGCGCCAGCAGCCAGGCGGGGGGTGAAAAACTGTTTTTT. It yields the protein CASSQAGGEKLFF.

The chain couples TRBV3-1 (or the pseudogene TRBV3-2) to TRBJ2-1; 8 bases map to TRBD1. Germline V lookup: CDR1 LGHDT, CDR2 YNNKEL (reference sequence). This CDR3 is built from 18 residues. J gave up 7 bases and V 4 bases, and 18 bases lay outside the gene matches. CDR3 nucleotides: TGTGCCAGCAGCCGGAGGGTATCGACAGGGGTGGGAGGTAATGAGCAGTTCTTC. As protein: CASSRRVSTGVGGNEQFF.

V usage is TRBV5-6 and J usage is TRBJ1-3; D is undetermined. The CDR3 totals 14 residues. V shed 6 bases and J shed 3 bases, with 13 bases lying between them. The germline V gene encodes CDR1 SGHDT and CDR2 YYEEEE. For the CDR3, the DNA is TGTGCCAGCACCGGGTTGGGTTATGGAAACACCATATATTTT. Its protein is CASTGLGYGNTIYF.

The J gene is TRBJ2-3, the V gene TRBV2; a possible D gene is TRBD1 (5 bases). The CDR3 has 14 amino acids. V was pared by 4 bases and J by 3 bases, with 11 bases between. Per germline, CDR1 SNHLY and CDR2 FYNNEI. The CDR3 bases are TGTGCCAGCAGTGGATACCAGGGTACAGATACGCAGTATTTT. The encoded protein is CASSGYQGTDTQYF.

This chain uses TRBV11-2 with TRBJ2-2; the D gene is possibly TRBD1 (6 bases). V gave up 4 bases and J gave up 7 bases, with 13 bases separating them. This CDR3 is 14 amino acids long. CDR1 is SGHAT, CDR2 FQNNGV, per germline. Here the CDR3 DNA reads TGTGCCAGCAGCTCACAGGGCCGAAGCGGGGAGCTGTTTTTT. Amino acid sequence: CASSSQGRSGELFF.

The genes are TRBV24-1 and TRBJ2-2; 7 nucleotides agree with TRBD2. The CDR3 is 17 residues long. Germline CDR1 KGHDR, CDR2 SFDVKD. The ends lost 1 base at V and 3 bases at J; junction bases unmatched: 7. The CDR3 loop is CATSDFRQGGYTGELFF. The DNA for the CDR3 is TGTGCCACCAGTGATTTCCGTCAGGGAGGGTACACCGGGGAGCTGTTTTTT.

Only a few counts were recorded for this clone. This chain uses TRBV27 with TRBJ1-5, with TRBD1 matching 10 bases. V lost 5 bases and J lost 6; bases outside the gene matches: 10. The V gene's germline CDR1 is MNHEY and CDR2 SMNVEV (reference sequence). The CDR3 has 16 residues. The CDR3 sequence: CASSPQGQGLSQPQHF. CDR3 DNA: TGTGCCAGCAGTCCTCAGGGACAGGGGTTGAGTCAGCCCCAGCATTTT.

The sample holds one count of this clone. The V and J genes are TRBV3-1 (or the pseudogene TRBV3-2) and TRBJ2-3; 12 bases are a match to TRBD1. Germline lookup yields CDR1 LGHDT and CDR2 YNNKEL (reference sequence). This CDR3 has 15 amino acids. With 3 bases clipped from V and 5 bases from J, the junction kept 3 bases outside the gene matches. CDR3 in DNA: TGTGCCAGCAGCCAGCGGGACAGGGGGCGAGATACGCAGTATTTT. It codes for CASSQRDRGRDTQYF.